This record looks at one T cell receptor beta chain sequence and its context. This clonotype was detected a few times. The antigen this receptor binds is unknown. Base qualities are missing; no much larger clone stands one base away. Via the germline V gene, CDR1 is MNHEY and CDR2 SVGAGI. Trimming leaves V shorter by 6 bases and J shorter by 4 bases, with the junction holding 11 bases beyond the gene matches. The CDR3 runs 16 residues from the cysteine to the phenylalanine. Only CDR3 DNA remains: 48 bases, in frame from the first base. A patient counted as having stable Graves' hyperthyroidism if no progression to ophthalmopathy occurred over 18 months of follow-up. The hyperthyroidism patients were between 18 and 65 years old and newly diagnosed, with a disease duration of less than 2 months. Any patient with an uncontrolled infection, another autoimmune disease, pregnancy or lactation was excluded. Diagnoses relied on clinical symptoms, serum thyroxine and TRAb, thyroid ultrasound and orbital computed tomography. Ficoll-Paque density gradient centrifugation was used to isolate PBMCs from about 10 ml of fresh peripheral blood. Total RNA was extracted with Trizol reagent, and quality was checked on an Agilent 2100 Bioanalyzer.

This entry comes from a study of T cells in Graves' hyperthyroidism and ophthalmopathy (dated by TCRdb to the late 2010s). At the level of the whole study: Peripheral blood samples were taken at initial diagnosis, before any treatment was given. TCR V-J signatures able to tell the groups apart were searched for in a discovery cohort of approximately 95 patients, of whom under 45 had Graves' ophthalmopathy and more than 55 had stable Graves' hyperthyroidism. Whether ophthalmopathy could be predicted prospectively was tested in an independent validation cohort made up of 18 to 20 hyperthyroidism patients plus 17 patients who later progressed to ophthalmopathy. The roughly 100 discovery patients were randomly divided into training and test sets at a 7:3 ratio. In addition, the study compared T-cell repertoires in thyroid tissue and in blood from roughly 6 Graves' hyperthyroidism patients. After sampling, hyperthyroidism patients received methimazole starting at 30 mg daily, and ophthalmopathy patients received high-dose intravenous methylprednisolone. TCR Vbeta CDR3 sequencing of 130 to 150 peripheral blood samples (more than 40 ophthalmopathy, 75 to 85 hyperthyroidism and some 17 progressor patients) is reported in the paper.

Amplification of TCR beta CDR3 regions was carried out from RNA transcripts. For the first round of RT-PCR on the TCR CDR3, the HTBI primer set was used together with the Qiagen OneStep RT-PCR kit. Libraries were constructed in a second round of multiplex PCR, after which size selection and purification were performed. Sequencing of the libraries was done on an Illumina HiSeq2000 using paired-end 100 bp reads. Under the source paper's analysis protocol: SOAPnuke was used to process the raw data, with reads discarded if the reads contained adapters or uncalled bases, had a mean Phred below 15, or lacked an exact constant-primer or identifier match. COPE v1.2.5 was used to merge high-quality paired reads, and clonotypes were defined as unique nucleotide sequences. Clonotypes were aligned to IMGT TRBV, TRBD and TRBJ reference segments using MiTCR v1.1. The analysis included only V-J combinations with a frequency above 0.0001, which together covered more than 99% of the repertoires. A TCS score was defined as the ratio of F50 (clonal expansion) to E x V (chaos), with BLOSUM62-based TCRdist applied between CDR3 peptides within each V-J. Welch's t-statistics and random forest reduced just over 500 V-J features to 10 to 15, which were used in a naive Bayes classifier (R e1071). The similarity between thyroid and blood repertoires was quantified using the Morisita-Horn index. TCRdb trimmed public reads at Q25 via fastp, called clones via MiXCR and kept in-frame beta chains. Every entry covers one CDR3 protein and lists the most common genes and DNA from its rows. None of the V and J calls come from the authors' own analysis; TCRdb made them. Here the sample has about 840,000 distinct CDR3 sequences; over 35% occur a single time. In total, the top ten clones hold 7.5% to 9.5% of the sample.

Overall study outcomes, separate from this receptor: In validation, progression to ophthalmopathy was predicted by the model with around 70% sensitivity and roughly 76% specificity, a median of roughly six months before onset. Sample size was not statistically predetermined, and blinding of investigators to group allocation was not performed. Most expanded thyroid clonotypes (frequency above 0.001) were also detected in blood, a finding suggesting that blood repertoires may reflect thyroid immune responses. A 13 V-J signature model separated ophthalmopathy from stable hyperthyroidism, with approximately 87% sensitivity and around 84% specificity in cross-validation and 80%/75% in testing.

Material for sequencing was blood. The sequence was obtained from a man aged 18 to 30 with Graves' hyperthyroidism. Recombination connected TRBV6-5 to TRBJ1-5; TRBD1 lines up with 8 middle nucleotides. The CDR3 region: CASRRDRSWGNQPQHF. The DNA sequence follows: TGTGCCAGCAGGCGGGACAGGTCTTGGGGAAATCAGCCCCAGCATTTT.